Described below is a single T cell receptor (beta chain) sequence and its context. Purity exceeded 98% in all sorted populations. This sample is drawn from a study of beta chain features in type 1 diabetes. Expressed TCRB transcripts got sequenced, as all isolated RNA was reverse transcribed. Libraries were prepared by immunoSEQ multiplex PCR; TCRdb keeps only in-frame clonotypes and omits some of them. The repertoire holds about 350,000 clones, with roughly a fifth as singletons. V gave up 4 bases and J gave up 6 bases, with 8 bases separating them. This CDR3 region has 12 residues. Germline V gives CDR1 SEHNR, CDR2 FQNEAQ (reference sequence).

Sequencing was done on a sample of naive CD4+ T cells from blood. The receptor was derived from a woman between 18 and 29 years old in good health. The V and J genes are TRBV7-9 and TRBJ2-3; no definite D call. CDR3: CASSSLRDTQYF. Here the CDR3 DNA reads TGTGCCAGCAGCTCCCTTCGGGATACGCAGTATTTT.